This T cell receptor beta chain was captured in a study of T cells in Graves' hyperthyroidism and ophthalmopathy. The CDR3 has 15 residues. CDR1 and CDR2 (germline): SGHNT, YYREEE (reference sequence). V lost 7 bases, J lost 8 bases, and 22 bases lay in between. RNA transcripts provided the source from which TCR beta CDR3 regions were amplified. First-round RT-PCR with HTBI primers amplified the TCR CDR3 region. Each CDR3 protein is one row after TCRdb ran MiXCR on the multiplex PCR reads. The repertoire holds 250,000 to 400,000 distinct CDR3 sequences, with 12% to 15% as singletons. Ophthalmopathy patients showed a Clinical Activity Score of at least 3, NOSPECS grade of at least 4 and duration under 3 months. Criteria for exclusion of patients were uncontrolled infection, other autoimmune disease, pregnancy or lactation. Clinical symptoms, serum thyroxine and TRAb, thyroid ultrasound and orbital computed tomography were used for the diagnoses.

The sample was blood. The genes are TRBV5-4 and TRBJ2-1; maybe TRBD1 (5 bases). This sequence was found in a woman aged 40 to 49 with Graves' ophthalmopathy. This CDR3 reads CASGGKGKIGDEQFF. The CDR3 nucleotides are TGTGCCAGCGGTGGGAAGGGGAAGATTGGCGATGAGCAGTTCTTC.